This record concerns one T cell receptor beta chain sequence. What it recognizes is unknown. TCR beta cDNA libraries included unique molecular identifiers. MiXCR was run by TCRdb on the PCR reads, yielding one entry per CDR3 protein. This sample has about 620,000 distinct CDR3 sequences, with about 40% found just once. The germline V gene has CDR1 SGHVS and CDR2 FNYEAQ. The CDR3 covers 16 residues. V gave up 2 bases and J gave up 2 bases, with 16 bases separating them. These data come from a study of post-analysis software for immune sequencing data. Broader study findings: Controls had lower frequencies than patients of about 5 TRBV segments, which included TRBV5-6, TRBV5-1 and TRBV20-1.

The sample taken for sequencing was blood. This chain uses TRBV7-6 with TRBJ2-7, with D perhaps TRBD1 or TRBD2 (5 bases each). The origin of this receptor is a girl aged 10 to 17 with multiple sclerosis. This CDR3 is CASSLRRGARTYEQYF. The CDR3 nucleotides are TGTGCCAGCAGCTTAAGGAGAGGGGCTAGGACCTACGAGCAGTACTTC.